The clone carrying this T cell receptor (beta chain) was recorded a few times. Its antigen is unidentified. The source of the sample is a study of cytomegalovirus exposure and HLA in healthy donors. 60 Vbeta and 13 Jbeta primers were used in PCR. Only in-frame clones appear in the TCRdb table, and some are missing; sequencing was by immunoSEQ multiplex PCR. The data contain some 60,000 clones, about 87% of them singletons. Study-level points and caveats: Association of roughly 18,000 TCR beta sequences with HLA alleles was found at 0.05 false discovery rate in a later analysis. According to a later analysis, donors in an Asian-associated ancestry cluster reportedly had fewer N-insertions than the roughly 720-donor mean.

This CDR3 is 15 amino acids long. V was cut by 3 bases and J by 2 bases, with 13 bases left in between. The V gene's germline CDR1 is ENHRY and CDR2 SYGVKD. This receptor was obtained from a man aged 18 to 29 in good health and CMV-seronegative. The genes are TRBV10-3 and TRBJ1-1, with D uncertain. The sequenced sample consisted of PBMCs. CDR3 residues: CAISDSLPGNTEAFF. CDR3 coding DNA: TGTGCCATCAGTGATAGCCTACCCGGTAACACTGAAGCTTTCTTT.